This TCR beta chain was retrieved from a study of T-cell reconstitution after alpha-beta-depleted transplantation in children. Unique molecular identifiers were incorporated when the TCRbeta library was constructed. TCRdb re-derived calls from the PCR reads in MiXCR, one entry per CDR3 protein. Of some 500,000 distinct CDR3 sequences listed, around 20% are singletons. Germline CDR1 and CDR2: LGHNA and YNFKEQ. This CDR3 contains 15 residues. Trimming took 6 bases from V and 0 from J, leaving 11 bases between them. This clonotype appeared a few times. The TCR was taken from a human donor who donated a stem cell graft to a child with acute lymphoblastic leukemia. The chain uses TRBV4-2 and TRBJ1-4; D gene unclear. The material sequenced was PBMCs from the stem cell graft donor, taken from the stem cell graft. The CDR3 DNA reads as TGTGCCAGCAGGGCGGAGGATGCAACTAATGAAAAACTGTTTTTT. It yields the protein CASRAEDATNEKLFF.